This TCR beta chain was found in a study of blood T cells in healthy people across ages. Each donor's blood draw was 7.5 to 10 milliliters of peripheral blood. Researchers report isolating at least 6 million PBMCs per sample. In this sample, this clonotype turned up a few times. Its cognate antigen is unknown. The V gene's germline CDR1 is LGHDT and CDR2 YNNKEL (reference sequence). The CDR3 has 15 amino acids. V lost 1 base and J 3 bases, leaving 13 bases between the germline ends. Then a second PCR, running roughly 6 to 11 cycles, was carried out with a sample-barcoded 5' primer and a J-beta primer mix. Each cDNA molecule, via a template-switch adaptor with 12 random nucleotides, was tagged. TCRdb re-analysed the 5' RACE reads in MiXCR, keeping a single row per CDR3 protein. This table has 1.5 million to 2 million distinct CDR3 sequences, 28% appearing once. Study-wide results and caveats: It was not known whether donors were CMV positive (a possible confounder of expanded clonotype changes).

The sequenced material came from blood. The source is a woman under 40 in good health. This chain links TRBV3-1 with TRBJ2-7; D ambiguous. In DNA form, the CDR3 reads TGTGCCAGCAGCCAAGGGGCTACCCTAGGCTACGAGCAGTACTTC. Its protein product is CASSQGATLGYEQYF.